The 6 T cell receptor beta chains in this list originate from one sample, sequenced in a study of OX40 agonist ivuxolimab in advanced cancers. Libraries were prepared by immunoSEQ multiplex PCR; TCRdb keeps only in-frame clonotypes and omits some of them. The sample carries approximately 70,000 clones, more than 80% recorded once. The source material was CD4+ or CD8+ T cells sorted from blood, sampled in a trial of the OX40 agonist ivuxolimab. These receptors were taken from an adult with an advanced solid tumor such as melanoma, head and neck, liver or kidney cancer.

The rearrangement joins TRBV11-2 to TRBJ2-4; D is possibly TRBD1 or TRBD2 (5 bases each). The V gene's germline CDR1 is SGHAT and CDR2 FQNNGV. With 8 bases removed from V and 3 bases from J, the gap between germline ends came to 17 bases. The CDR3 extends over 15 amino acids. The CDR3 reads CASGDSGRSKNIQYF. The CDR3, as DNA: TGTGCCAGCGGAGACAGTGGGAGAAGCAAAAACATTCAGTACTTC.

The chain combines TRBV9 with TRBJ2-5; 7 bases match TRBD2. The CDR3 spans 17 residues. Germline CDR1 is SGDLS and CDR2 is YYNGEE. The ends lost 0 bases at V and 2 bases at J; junction bases unmatched: 10. The CDR3 is CASSVATGRRGQETQYF. The CDR3, as DNA: TGTGCCAGCAGCGTAGCTACCGGGAGGCGGGGACAAGAGACCCAGTACTTC.

V usage is TRBV5-1 and J usage is TRBJ1-6, with 10 bases identical to TRBD1. Germline CDR1 reads SGHRS; CDR2 reads YFSETQ. The length of the CDR3 is 16 residues. Trimming removed 4 bases from V and 5 bases from J; junction bases left unmatched: 6. CDR3 in amino acids: CASSGTGALNNSPLHF. In DNA, the CDR3 is TGCGCCAGCAGCGGGACAGGGGCCCTGAATAATTCACCCCTCCACTTT.

The chain has TRBV18 and TRBJ1-4; D uncertain. The CDR3 sequence is 11 residues long. In germline, CDR1 is KGHSH, CDR2 LQKENI. V lost 3 bases and J lost 6, with 2 bases in between. DNA of the CDR3: TGTGCCAGCTCACCTGATGAAAAACTGTTTTTT. This encodes CASSPDEKLFF.

This chain joins TRBV19 and TRBJ2-3; 8 bases map to TRBD2. The CDR3 is 15 residues long. The V and J ends lost 3 bases and 6 bases, in that order; junction bases with no gene match: 8. The germline CDR1 and CDR2 sequences are LNHDA and SQIVND (reference sequence). CDR3 in amino acids: CASSMGRGGADTQYF. DNA of the CDR3: TGTGCCAGTAGTATGGGTCGGGGGGGCGCCGATACGCAGTATTTT. The full variable domain, rest sourced from reference TRBV19 and TRBJ2-3, is DGGITQSPKYLFRKEGQNVTLSCEQNLNHDAMYWYRQDPGQGLRLIYYSQIVNDFQKGDIAEGYSVSREKKESFPLTVTSAQKNPTAFYLCASSMGRGGADTQYFGPGTRLTVL.

This chain joins TRBV19 and TRBJ2-7; D might be TRBD2 (6 bases). Germline values: CDR1 LNHDA, CDR2 SQIVND (reference sequence). The CDR3 runs 15 residues. The V and J ends lost 3 bases and 4 bases respectively, with 16 bases between them. The DNA of the CDR3 is TGTGCCAGTAGTATGCGGGCTAGCGAGCCGTACGAGCAGTACTTC. This codes for CASSMRASEPYEQYF.